Listed here are 22 T cell receptor beta chains from one sample, sequenced in a study of T-cell reconstitution after alpha-beta-depleted transplantation in children. During its preparation, the TCRbeta library received unique molecular identifiers. One entry per CDR3 protein, called by TCRdb with MiXCR from the PCR reads. The table includes around 530,000 distinct CDR3 sequences, around a third detected once. Sequencing was performed on PBMCs from the stem cell graft donor, taken from the stem cell graft. The origin of the receptors is a human donor who donated a stem cell graft to a child with aplastic anemia.

The rearrangement links TRBV10-3 to TRBJ1-2, with 11 bases that match TRBD1. Unmatched junction bases numbered 3, after V lost 7 bases and J lost 5 bases. This CDR3 spans 13 amino acids. Germline loops: CDR1 ENHRY, CDR2 SYGVKD. The CDR3 protein is CAIKGQGGYGYTF. CDR3 sequence (DNA): TGTGCCATCAAGGGACAGGGGGGATATGGCTACACCTTC.

The V and J genes are TRBV10-1 and TRBJ1-1; 7 nucleotides align to TRBD1. The CDR3 totals 16 residues. Losses at the gene ends were 2 bases for V and 2 bases for J; bases not matched to a gene: 8. CDR1 is WNHNN and CDR2 is SYGVQD in the germline V gene (reference sequence). For the CDR3, the DNA is TGCGCCAGCAGTGAGACTAAGGGACAGCTTAACACTGAAGCTTTCTTT. As protein: CASSETKGQLNTEAFF.

Remarks on this clonotype: At one end the junction does not follow the germline gene, possibly because of a read error. CDR3 coding DNA: TGTACCAGCTGGGGTGGGGGGACTAGCGGGAGAAGAGGAACCTACGAGCAGTACTTC. Protein product: CTSWGGGTSGRRGTYEQYF. This chain joins TRBV12-3 or TRBV12-4 and TRBJ2-7, with 14 bases lining up with TRBD2. This CDR3 comprises 19 residues.

The CDR3 DNA reads TGTGCCAGCAGCCGTCTCACCCCTAGCGGGGGCACAGATACGCAGTATTTT. It yields the protein CASSRLTPSGGTDTQYF. This chain connects TRBV27 to TRBJ2-3, with 9 bases lining up with TRBD2. CDR3 size: 17 residues. Germline V gives CDR1 MNHEY, CDR2 SMNVEV (reference sequence). V shed 6 bases and J 1 base; nucleotides not matched to a gene: 11.

The J gene is TRBJ2-2, the V gene TRBV6-2 or TRBV6-3, with D possibly TRBD1 on 6 matching bases. Trimming pared 0 bases from V and 4 bases from J, leaving 15 bases between. Germline V gene data show CDR1 as MNHEY and CDR2 as SVGEGT. This CDR3 comprises 17 residues. The DNA for the CDR3 is TGTGCCAGCAGTTACTCGCACAGGGTAGGGGTCACCGGGGAGCTGTTTTTT. It codes for CASSYSHRVGVTGELFF.

This chain's CDR3 is CASSTGEETQYF. DNA of the CDR3: TGCGCCAGCAGCACGGGTGAAGAGACCCAGTACTTC. This sequence joins TRBV5-1 and TRBJ2-5; D is unclear. V was cut by 4 bases and J by 3 bases, with 7 bases left in between. The CDR3 spans 12 residues. Germline CDR1 and CDR2: SGHRS and YFSETQ.

V is TRBV4-2 and J is TRBJ1-6, with D perhaps matching TRBD1 (5 bases). V dropped 0 bases and J dropped 7 bases, with 19 bases sitting between them. The CDR3 has 18 amino acids. The V gene's germline CDR1 is LGHNA and CDR2 YNFKEQ. For the CDR3, the DNA is TGTGCCAGCAGCCAAGATTCTCCGCGGGGGGGTTCGAATTCACCCCTCCACTTT. This translates into CASSQDSPRGGSNSPLHF.

The genes are TRBV5-6 and TRBJ2-7, with TRBD2 matching over 8 bases. The germline gives CDR1 SGHDT, CDR2 YYEEEE. The trim removed 0 bases at V and 5 bases at J, leaving 19 bases unmatched. The CDR3 covers 19 residues. The CDR3 DNA is TGTGCCAGCAGCTTGGACACCGTTCGGGCTAGCGGGCTTTGGGACGAGCAGTACTTC. Translation: CASSLDTVRASGLWDEQYF.

This clonotype was observed once. The chain recombines TRBV7-2 with TRBJ1-2; D is unresolved. V lost 0 bases to trimming and J lost 6 bases, with 17 bases between them. The CDR3 is 16 amino acids. Per the germline V gene, CDR1 is SGHTA and CDR2 is FQGNSA. The CDR3 DNA sequence: TGTGCCAGCAGCTTAGCTCCCGGCAGGTTTTCGCATGGCTACACCTTC. Residues: CASSLAPGRFSHGYTF.

The chain couples TRBV27 to TRBJ2-1; D may be TRBD1 or TRBD2 (6 bases each). V dropped 5 bases and J dropped 2 bases, with 13 bases sitting between them. The CDR3 contains 15 residues. Germline V gene lookup returns CDR1 MNHEY and CDR2 SMNVEV (reference sequence). The CDR3 protein is CASSGVRGPYNEQFF. In DNA form, the CDR3 reads TGTGCCAGCAGTGGCGTCCGGGGGCCCTACAATGAGCAGTTCTTC.

This clonotype has at least ten counts. This rearrangement joins TRBV20-1 to TRBJ1-5; D might be TRBD1 (5 bases). Trimming shortened V by 0 bases and J by 10 bases, and 13 bases separated the two germline ends. This CDR3 is built from 13 residues. Germline loops: CDR1 DFQATT, CDR2 SNEGSKA (reference sequence). CDR3: CSARDPVRDPQHF. Written as DNA, the CDR3 is TGCAGTGCTAGAGATCCGGTGAGGGACCCCCAGCATTTT.

This clonotype was observed a few times. The V call is TRBV9, the J call TRBJ2-1; tentative D call: TRBD2 (5 bases). The CDR3 is made up of 15 amino acids. From germline, CDR1 is SGDLS and CDR2 YYNGEE. V was trimmed by 0 bases and J by 6 bases, leaving 13 bases between them. CDR3 nucleotides: TGTGCCAGCAGCGTAGAAACTAGTCTAGCCAATGAGCAGTTCTTC. Protein: CASSVETSLANEQFF.

This clonotype was counted only a few times. This rearrangement joins TRBV5-1 to TRBJ1-3, with D unresolved. Germline V CDR1 and CDR2: SGHRS, YFSETQ. This CDR3 has 13 amino acids. With 0 bases removed from V and 2 bases from J, the gap between germline ends came to 3 bases. The CDR3 bases are TGCGCCAGCAGCTTGGGTACTGGAAACACCATATATTTT. Residues: CASSLGTGNTIYF.

The chain joins TRBV20-1 to TRBJ2-7; no clear D. CDR1 is DFQATT and CDR2 is SNEGSKA in the germline V gene (reference sequence). This CDR3 contains 12 residues. V lost 3 bases and J 2 bases, leaving 8 bases between the germline ends. CDR3 sequence reads: CSASQAAYEQYF. CDR3 coding DNA: TGCAGTGCTAGTCAGGCAGCCTACGAGCAGTACTTC.

There are a few counts of this clonotype. The chain is built from TRBV20-1 and TRBJ2-1, with 7 bases fitting TRBD2. J lost 0 bases, V lost 4 bases, and 6 bases had no gene match. This CDR3 is built from 15 residues. Germline V gene sequence: CDR1 DFQATT, CDR2 SNEGSKA (reference sequence). The CDR3 DNA reads TGCAGTGCTATCCTTGGCGGGGGCTCCTACAATGAGCAGTTCTTC. This codes for CSAILGGGSYNEQFF.

The chain recombines TRBV11-1 with TRBJ2-1; 11 bases agree with TRBD2. The ends lost 3 bases at V and 2 bases at J; junction bases unmatched: 12. Germline V gene lookup returns CDR1 SGHAT and CDR2 FQDESV (reference sequence). The CDR3 consists of 19 residues. DNA for the CDR3: TGTGCCAGCAGCTTTACTAGCGGGAGTAACCCGAGGCCCTACAATGAGCAGTTCTTC. Protein: CASSFTSGSNPRPYNEQFF.

The rearrangement joins TRBV12-3 or TRBV12-4 to TRBJ1-1; D possibly corresponds to TRBD1 (6 bases). The CDR3 sequence is 14 residues long. The V end was cut by 6 bases, the J end by 1 base, with 12 bases between. This CDR3 is CASRSGQSNTEAFF. CDR3 DNA sequence: TGTGCCAGCAGATCCGGACAGTCGAACACTGAAGCTTTCTTT.

The V gene is TRBV10-3, the J gene TRBJ1-1, with a tentative D call TRBD1 (6 bases). Germline CDR1 and CDR2: ENHRY and SYGVKD. The CDR3 runs 13 residues. Trimming removed 9 bases from V and 0 bases from J, with 11 bases in between. This chain's CDR3 is CAIRGSLNTEAFF. CDR3 nucleotide sequence: TGTGCCATTAGGGGGTCCCTGAACACTGAAGCTTTCTTT.

This clonotype was picked up a small number of times. This chain uses TRBV6-1 with TRBJ2-7; D is possibly TRBD1 or TRBD2 (5 bases each). The length of the CDR3 is 14 residues. The ends were cut back, 4 bases at V and 1 base at J, with 11 bases in the middle. Germline CDR1 MNHNS, CDR2 SASEGT. CDR3 in DNA: TGTGCCAGCAGTGTCCGGGACCAATCCTACGAGCAGTACGTC. It specifies CASSVRDQSYEQYV.

In its sample, this clonotype was seen a few times. The J gene is TRBJ2-6, the V gene TRBV12-3 or TRBV12-4; TRBD2 agrees at 9 bases. Trimming took 4 bases from V and 6 from J; bases not matched to a gene: 16. The CDR3 extends over 19 amino acids. The CDR3 coding sequence is TGTGCCAGCAGTTCCAGTAGCGGGAGACATTACGGGGAGGCCAACGTCCTGACTTTC. This translates into CASSSSSGRHYGEANVLTF.

The J gene is TRBJ2-7, the V gene TRBV20-1; D unresolved. CDR1 and CDR2 from the germline V gene are DFQATT and SNEGSKA (reference sequence). With 2 bases removed from V and 4 bases from J, the gap between germline ends came to 21 bases. The CDR3 has 16 amino acids. The CDR3, as DNA: TGCAGTGCTAGACCTCTCGGAGCTGCGGTGGGATACGAGCAGTACTTC. It codes for CSARPLGAAVGYEQYF.

The genes are TRBV6-2 or TRBV6-3 and TRBJ1-5; D remains unclear. Germline V gene lookup returns CDR1 MNHEY and CDR2 SVGEGT. This CDR3 is built from 19 residues. V lost 0 bases and J 1 base, leaving 19 bases between the germline ends. The CDR3, as DNA: TGTGCCAGCAGTTACTCGGGCATTTACCCGATCCCAAGCAATCAGCCCCAGCATTTT. Translating gives CASSYSGIYPIPSNQPQHF.